This passage covers 8 T cell receptor beta chains from one sample sequenced in a study of post-analysis software for immune sequencing data. Carried by the TCR beta cDNA libraries were unique molecular identifiers. TCRdb processed the PCR reads anew with MiXCR; each CDR3 protein has one entry. The sample yields 750,000 to 950,000 distinct CDR3 sequences, approximately 53% seen once. Which antigens these TCRs recognize remains unknown. Points from the study as a whole: A few TRBV segments (TRBV5-6, TRBV5-1 and TRBV20-1 among them) occurred more frequently in patients than in controls.

Input material: blood. The origin of the receptors is a girl aged 5-17 years with multiple sclerosis.

About this clonotype itself: A read error may produce the germline difference seen at one junction end. The chain joins TRBV5-1 to TRBJ2-6, with D perhaps matching TRBD1 (5 bases). The germline CDR1 and CDR2 sequences are SGHRS and YFSETQ. This CDR3 is built from 18 residues. This chain's CDR3 is CASSNQDEVLSGANVPTF. CDR3 nucleotides: TGCGCCAGCAGCAATCAGGACGAAGTCCTCTCTGGGGCCAACGTCCCGACTTTC.

In its sample, this clonotype was seen many times. The rearrangement links TRBV29-1 to TRBJ2-7; TRBD2 matches at 7 bases. The J segment lost 0 bases and the V segment lost 6 bases, leaving 2 bases of the junction unmatched. Per the germline V gene, CDR1 is SQVTM and CDR2 is ANQGSEA. The CDR3 consists of 12 residues. CDR3 residues: CSVRGISYEQYF. The DNA of the CDR3 is TGCAGCGTGCGGGGGATCTCCTACGAGCAGTACTTC.

The CDR3 DNA sequence: TGTGCCATCAGTGAGTCCGGGACTAGTTACGAGCAGTACTTC. It yields the protein CAISESGTSYEQYF. This chain joins TRBV10-3 and TRBJ2-7, with TRBD2 matching over 8 bases. Germline V gives CDR1 ENHRY, CDR2 SYGVKD. The CDR3 has 14 residues. The J segment lost 4 bases and the V segment lost 0 bases, leaving 2 bases of the junction unmatched.

This clonotype was found a few times. This chain links TRBV14 with TRBJ2-7; 9 nucleotides align to TRBD1. The V gene end was trimmed by 4 bases and the J gene end by 1 base; junction bases not matched to a gene: 5. CDR1 is SGHDN, CDR2 FVKESK, per germline. This CDR3 region has 15 residues. This CDR3 is CASSRTGTGSYEQYF. CDR3 coding DNA: TGTGCCAGCAGCCGAACCGGGACAGGGTCCTACGAGCAGTACTTC.

The chain carries TRBV15 and TRBJ1-5; unclear D gene. Germline CDR1 and CDR2: LNHNV and YYDKDF (reference sequence). The CDR3 is 14 amino acids. Deletions cut 2 bases from V and 4 bases from J, with 9 bases between. Here the CDR3 DNA reads TGTGCCACCAGCAGAAAAGCCGCGAATCAGCCCCAGCATTTT. Protein sequence: CATSRKAANQPQHF.

There are a few counts of this clonotype. This chain joins TRBV11-1 and TRBJ2-5, with D uncertain. Germline V gives CDR1 SGHAT, CDR2 FQDESV (reference sequence). The CDR3 has 16 residues. Trimming left V 5 bases short and J 2 bases short, with 18 bases between. This CDR3 reads CASSVRQARFQETQYF. In DNA form, the CDR3 reads TGTGCCAGCAGCGTTCGGCAGGCGAGATTTCAAGAGACCCAGTACTTC. The entire variable domain, with the rest obtained from reference TRBV11-1 and TRBJ2-5, is as follows: EAEVAQSPRYKITEKSQAVAFWCDPISGHATLYWYRQILGQGPELLVQFQDESVVDDSQLPKDRFSAERLKGVDSTLKIQPAELGDSAMYLCASSVRQARFQETQYFGPGTRLLVL.

The rearrangement joins TRBV7-3 to TRBJ2-3; D uncertain. Germline V gives CDR1 SGHTA, CDR2 FQGTGA. Trimming cost V 5 bases and J 0 bases, with 9 bases left between them. The CDR3 covers 14 residues. The CDR3 protein is CASSQAHSTDTQYF. As DNA, the CDR3 is TGTGCCAGCAGCCAGGCGCACAGCACAGATACGCAGTATTTT.

This clonotype showed up just a few times. The V gene is TRBV29-1, the J gene TRBJ2-4; 10 nucleotides line up with TRBD2. The CDR3 covers 14 residues. Looked up from germline, CDR1 is SQVTM and CDR2 is ANQGSEA. Trimming at V came to 4 bases and at J to 1 base, leaving 1 base not matched to a gene. Here the CDR3 DNA reads TGCAGCGTTGTGACTAGCGGGGCCAAAAACATTCAGTACTTC. Translation: CSVVTSGAKNIQYF.